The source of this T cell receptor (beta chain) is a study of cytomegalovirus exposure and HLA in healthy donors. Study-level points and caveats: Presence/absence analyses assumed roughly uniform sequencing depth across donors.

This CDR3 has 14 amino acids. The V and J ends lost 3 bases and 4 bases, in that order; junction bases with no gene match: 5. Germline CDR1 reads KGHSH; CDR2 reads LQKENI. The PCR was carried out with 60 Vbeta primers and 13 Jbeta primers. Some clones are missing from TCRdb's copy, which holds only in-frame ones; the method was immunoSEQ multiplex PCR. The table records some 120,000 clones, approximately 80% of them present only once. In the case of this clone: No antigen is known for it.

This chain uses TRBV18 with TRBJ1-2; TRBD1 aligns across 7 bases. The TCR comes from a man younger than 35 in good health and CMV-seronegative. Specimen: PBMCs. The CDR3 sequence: CASSPGQLSYGYTF. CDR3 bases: TGTGCCAGCTCACCGGGACAGTTAAGCTATGGCTACACCTTC.